This TCR beta chain emerged from a study of blood T cell repertoires in COVID-19. Background on the study: Sample material is recorded as cDNA or gDNA derived from T cells, B-cell-depleted T cells, or PBMCs.

Sequencing used immunoSEQ multiplex PCR; TCRdb keeps in-frame clones, though not all of them. The sample consists of around 150,000 clones, roughly 85% of them appearing once. Source material: peripheral blood. The sequence was collected from a human donor with acute or convalescent COVID-19. The donor label of this sample is uncertain.

The CDR3 spells CAWRPTGAGEKLFF. CDR3 nucleotides: TGTGCCTGGAGACCTACAGGGGCGGGGGAAAAACTGTTTTTT. J is TRBJ1-4 and V is TRBV30, with 7 positions matching TRBD1. V was pared by 3 bases and J by 8 bases, with 9 bases of the junction left unmatched. Germline V CDR1 and CDR2: GTSNPN, SVGIG (reference sequence). The CDR3 is 14 residues long. The variable domain in full, with the rest retrieved from reference TRBV30 and TRBJ1-4, is SQTIHQWPATLVQPVGSPLSLECTVEGTSNPNLYWYRQAAGRGLQLLFYSVGIGQISSEVPQNLSASRPQDRQFILSSKKLLLSDSGFYLCAWRPTGAGEKLFFGSGTQLSVL.